This TCR beta chain was sequenced for a study of blood T cells in healthy people across ages. General study results and limits: Diversity of TCR beta per million T cells declined in a roughly linear way with age.

About this clonotype: Its antigen is unidentified.

The study isolated at least 6.5 million PBMCs from each sample. The use of a sample-barcoded 5' primer and a J-beta primer mix characterized a second PCR of roughly 7 to 11 cycles. Tags on each cDNA molecule came from a template-switch adaptor with 12 random nucleotides. TCRdb re-analysed the 5' RACE reads in MiXCR, keeping a single row per CDR3 protein. The sample has 1,100,000 or so distinct CDR3 sequences; more than 35% are singletons. Germline V lookup: CDR1 SGHAT, CDR2 FQNNGV. This CDR3 spans 13 amino acids. After removal of 5 bases from V and 12 bases from J, the junction contained 7 bases not matched to a gene.

The specimen sequenced was blood. This TCR was recovered from a woman aged 55 to 70 in good health. V and J are TRBV11-2 and TRBJ2-7, with 13 bases identical to TRBD2. The CDR3 DNA reads as TGTGCCAGCAGCGTAACTAGCGGGAGGGCTGTGTACTTC. Translation gives CASSVTSGRAVYF. The full variable domain, with the rest looked up from reference TRBV11-2 and TRBJ2-7, is EAGVAQSPRYKIIEKRQSVAFWCNPISGHATLYWYQQILGQGPKLLIQFQNNGVVDDSQLPKDRFSAERLKGVDSTLKIQPAKLEDSAVYLCASSVTSGRAVYFGPGTRLTVT.